A selection of T cell receptor beta chains follows, all from one sample in a study of T-cell reconstitution after alpha-beta-depleted transplantation in children. One entry per CDR3 protein results from TCRdb running MiXCR on the PCR reads. The sample consists of about 98,000 distinct CDR3 sequences, 20% to 30% of them appearing once. The specimen was PBMCs, collected before TCRalphabeta/CD19-depleted stem cell transplant. These receptors originate from a boy aged 2 to 9 with acute lymphoblastic leukemia, due to receive a stem cell transplant. CDR3s include the opening cysteine and the closing phenylalanine or tryptophan. Fields, in order: CDR3 protein, CDR3 DNA, V gene, clone size, D gene, CDR3 length, J gene. A D gene is named only where the DNA matches it firmly. Some rows have no size entry. The others give once, few or many, or a class for an expanded clone.

CDR3: CASSPGGSYEQFF
DNA: TGCGCCAGCAGCCCAGGCGGGAGCTATGAGCAGTTCTTC
V: TRBV4-3
size: -
D: TRBD2
length: 13
J: TRBJ2-1

CDR3: CASRKTNPETGELFF
DNA: TGTGCCAGCAGAAAAACCAACCCCGAGACCGGGGAGCTGTTTTTT
V: TRBV12-3/TRBV12-4
size: many
D: -
length: 15
J: TRBJ2-2

CDR3: CSASNAGSNTEAFF
DNA: TGCAGTGCTAGTAATGCGGGATCGAACACTGAAGCTTTCTTT
V: TRBV20-1
size: few
D: -
length: 14
J: TRBJ1-1

CDR3: CASSLGGEQFF
DNA: TGTGCCAGCAGCTTAGGGGGTGAGCAGTTCTTC
V: TRBV7-8
size: few
D: -
length: 11
J: TRBJ2-1

CDR3: CASSAKVRQGQETQYF
DNA: TGCGCCAGCAGCGCCAAAGTGCGTCAAGGCCAAGAGACCCAGTACTTC
V: TRBV4-1
size: -
D: -
length: 16
J: TRBJ2-5

CDR3: CASSLPASEQFF
DNA: TGTGCCAGCAGTTTACCCGCTAGTGAGCAGTTCTTC
V: TRBV28
size: few
D: -
length: 12
J: TRBJ2-1

CDR3: CASSSPLAAEQYF
DNA: TGTGCCAGCAGCTCGCCACTAGCGGCCGAGCAGTACTTC
V: TRBV11-2
size: -
D: TRBD2
length: 13
J: TRBJ2-7

CDR3: CASSQDPPLTSGLTDTQYF
DNA: TGCGCCAGCAGCCAAGACCCCCCGTTGACTAGCGGTCTCACAGATACGCAGTATTTT
V: TRBV4-1
size: few
D: TRBD2
length: 19
J: TRBJ2-3

CDR3: CATSLTRNYGYTF
DNA: TGTGCCACCAGCCTAACCAGAAACTATGGCTACACCTTC
V: TRBV15
size: many
D: -
length: 13
J: TRBJ1-2

CDR3: CASSLTFGGGNEQFF
DNA: TGTGCCAGCAGTTTAACATTTGGGGGCGGGAATGAGCAGTTCTTC
V: TRBV11-2
size: -
D: -
length: 15
J: TRBJ2-1

CDR3: CASSLNPGGPYEQYF
DNA: TGTGCCAGCAGCTTAAATCCAGGGGGCCCCTACGAGCAGTACTTC
V: TRBV7-2
size: -
D: TRBD1
length: 15
J: TRBJ2-7

CDR3: CASSLVLVGAINEQFF
DNA: TGTGCCAGCAGTTTAGTACTAGTGGGGGCAATCAATGAGCAGTTCTTC
V: TRBV12-3/TRBV12-4
size: -
D: -
length: 16
J: TRBJ2-1

CDR3: CASGRGGPNTEAFF
DNA: TGCGCCAGCGGTAGGGGGGGTCCGAACACTGAAGCTTTCTTT
V: TRBV5-1
size: -
D: -
length: 14
J: TRBJ1-1

CDR3: CASSPGLAGYSGANVLTF
DNA: TGTGCCAGCAGCCCCGGACTAGCGGGTTACTCTGGGGCCAACGTCCTGACTTTC
V: TRBV7-8
size: few
D: TRBD2
length: 18
J: TRBJ2-6

CDR3: CSARDFLTGVREQFF
DNA: TGCAGTGCTAGAGACTTTCTGACAGGGGTAAGGGAGCAGTTCTTC
V: TRBV20-1
size: once
D: TRBD1
length: 15
J: TRBJ2-1

CDR3: CASSFRWDSYEQYF
DNA: TGTGCCAGCAGTTTTCGCTGGGACTCCTACGAGCAGTACTTC
V: TRBV27
size: -
D: -
length: 14
J: TRBJ2-7

CDR3: CASSGLSRGQFF
DNA: TGTGCCAGCAGCGGACTCAGTCGCGGGCAGTTCTTC
V: TRBV2
size: many
D: -
length: 12
J: TRBJ2-1

CDR3: CASRATSGGAGEQFF
DNA: TGTGCCAGCAGAGCGACTAGCGGAGGGGCAGGGGAGCAGTTCTTC
V: TRBV6-4
size: -
D: TRBD2
length: 15
J: TRBJ2-1

CDR3: CASSAKWEKLFF
DNA: TGTGCCAGCAGTGCGAAGTGGGAAAAACTGTTTTTT
V: TRBV6-1
size: few
D: -
length: 12
J: TRBJ1-4

CDR3: CASSQAAQNSYEQYF
DNA: TGCGCCAGCAGCCAAGCAGCCCAGAACTCCTACGAGCAGTACTTC
V: TRBV4-1
size: many
D: -
length: 15
J: TRBJ2-7

CDR3: CASSLATSGANVLTF
DNA: TGTGCCAGCAGCTTAGCAACCTCTGGGGCCAACGTCCTGACTTTC
V: TRBV13
size: once
D: -
length: 15
J: TRBJ2-6

CDR3: CSALGGVNQPQHF
DNA: TGCAGTGCCCTGGGAGGGGTAAATCAGCCCCAGCATTTT
V: TRBV20-1
size: many
D: -
length: 13
J: TRBJ1-5

CDR3: CASSSPTVETQYF
DNA: TGCGCCAGCAGCTCCCCCACTGTGGAGACCCAGTACTTC
V: TRBV5-1
size: many
D: -
length: 13
J: TRBJ2-5

CDR3: CASSLSGRAIRTYNEQFF
DNA: TGTGCCAGCAGCCTGAGCGGGAGGGCCATTCGGACCTACAATGAGCAGTTCTTC
V: TRBV28
size: few
D: TRBD2
length: 18
J: TRBJ2-1

CDR3: CASSTAYEQYF
DNA: TGTGCCAGCAGCACCGCATACGAGCAGTACTTC
V: TRBV12-3/TRBV12-4
size: few
D: -
length: 11
J: TRBJ2-7

CDR3: CASSPGTSGRAADTQYF
DNA: TGTGCCAGCAGCCCGGGGACTAGCGGGAGGGCAGCAGATACGCAGTATTTT
V: TRBV7-2
size: -
D: TRBD2
length: 17
J: TRBJ2-3

CDR3: CATQPRAVNTEAFF
DNA: TGTGCCACCCAGCCGCGGGCAGTGAACACTGAAGCTTTCTTT
V: TRBV28
size: -
D: -
length: 14
J: TRBJ1-1